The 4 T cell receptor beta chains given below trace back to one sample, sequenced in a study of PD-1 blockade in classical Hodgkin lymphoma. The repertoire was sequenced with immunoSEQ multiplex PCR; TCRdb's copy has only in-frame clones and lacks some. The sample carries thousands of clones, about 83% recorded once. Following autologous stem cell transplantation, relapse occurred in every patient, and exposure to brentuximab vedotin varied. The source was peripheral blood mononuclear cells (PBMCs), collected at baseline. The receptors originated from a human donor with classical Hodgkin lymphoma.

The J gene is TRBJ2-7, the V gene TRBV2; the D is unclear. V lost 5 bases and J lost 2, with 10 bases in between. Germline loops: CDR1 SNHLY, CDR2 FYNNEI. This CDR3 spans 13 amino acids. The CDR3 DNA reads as TGTGCCAGCAGTCCCTTCCCGGCCTACGAGCAGTACTTC. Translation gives CASSPFPAYEQYF.

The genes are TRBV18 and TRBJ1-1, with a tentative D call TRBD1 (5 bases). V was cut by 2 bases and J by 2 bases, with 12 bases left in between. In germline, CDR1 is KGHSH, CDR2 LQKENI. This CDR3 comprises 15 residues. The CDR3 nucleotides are TGTGCCAGCTCACCATTGGGACTGGTAAACACTGAAGCTTTCTTT. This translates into CASSPLGLVNTEAFF. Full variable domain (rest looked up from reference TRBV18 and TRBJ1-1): NAGVMQNPRHLVRRRGQEARLRCSPMKGHSHVYWYRQLPEEGLKFMVYLQKENIIDESGMPKERFSAEFPKEGPSILRIQQVVRGDSAAYFCASSPLGLVNTEAFFGQGTRLTVV.

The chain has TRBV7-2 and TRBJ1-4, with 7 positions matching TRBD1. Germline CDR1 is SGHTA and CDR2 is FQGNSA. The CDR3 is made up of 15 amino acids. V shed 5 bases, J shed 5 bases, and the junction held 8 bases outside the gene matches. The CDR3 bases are TGTGCCAGCAGCGTTTACCGGGACAGAAATGAAAAACTGTTTTTT. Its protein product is CASSVYRDRNEKLFF.

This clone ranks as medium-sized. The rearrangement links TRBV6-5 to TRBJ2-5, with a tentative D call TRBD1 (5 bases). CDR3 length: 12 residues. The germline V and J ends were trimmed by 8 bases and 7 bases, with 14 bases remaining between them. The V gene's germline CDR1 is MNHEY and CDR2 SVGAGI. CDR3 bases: TGTGCCAGCGGGGCAGGTCTTGGGACCCAGTACTTC. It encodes CASGAGLGTQYF.